Following are 9 T cell receptor beta chains from one sample sequenced in a study of beta chain features in type 1 diabetes listed by TCRdb under 2018. Points the paper makes about the study in general: Type 1 diabetes patients showed a moderate but significant shortening of TCRB CDR3 length in all four CD4+ subsets.

Libraries were constructed by the immunoSEQ multiplex PCR assay. The entire isolated RNA was reverse transcribed using the High Capacity cDNA Reverse Transcription Kit, and thus expressed TCRB transcripts were sequenced. Imported from immuneACCESS, the table was reduced by TCRdb to in-frame sequences with V and J called. These copies leave out some clones; in studies compared against another copy, an unresolved V gene accounts for under half, and the cause of the remainder is not known. Present in this sample are 95,000 to 150,000 clones, approximately 15% of which were seen just once. The top ten hold about 2.4% of the sample. These receptors' targets are unknown. Material for sequencing was central memory CD4+ T cells from blood. The receptors shown here come from a man younger than 30 with type 1 diabetes.

This clone showed up just a few times. The rearrangement joins TRBV14 to TRBJ1-1, with 7 positions matching TRBD1. The J segment lost 5 bases and the V segment lost 5 bases, leaving 5 bases of the junction unmatched. Germline loops: CDR1 SGHDN, CDR2 FVKESK. CDR3 length: 13 residues. CDR3 sequence (DNA): TGTGCCAGCAGCAGGCAGGGGGTGACTGAAGCTTTCTTT. Amino acid sequence: CASSRQGVTEAFF.

This clone was detected a few times. The gene calls are TRBV29-1 and TRBJ2-3, with D uncertain. The CDR3 runs 13 residues. Germline CDR1 SQVTM, CDR2 ANQGSEA. V gave up 1 base and J gave up 5 bases, with 10 bases separating them. CDR3 sequence (DNA): TGCAGCGTTGAAGGAAGTTTCGGAGATACGCAGTATTTT. It yields the protein CSVEGSFGDTQYF.

The chain recombines TRBV9 with TRBJ2-7; 7 nucleotides align to TRBD1. There are 13 residues in the CDR3. Trimming removed 4 bases from V and 3 bases from J; junction bases left unmatched: 4. CDR1 is SGDLS, CDR2 YYNGEE, per germline. As DNA, the CDR3 is TGTGCCAGCAGCCCCGGACAGGACTACGAGCAGTACTTC. Translation gives CASSPGQDYEQYF.

This clone was recorded only once. This chain uses TRBV5-1 with TRBJ1-2; 8 nucleotides line up with TRBD1. The CDR3 is 13 amino acids. J gave up 4 bases and V 4 bases, and 3 bases lay outside the gene matches. CDR1 is SGHRS and CDR2 is YFSETQ in the germline V gene. The CDR3 coding sequence is TGCGCCAGCAGCCAGGACAGGGCCTATGGCTACACCTTC. It is translated as CASSQDRAYGYTF.

The V call is TRBV7-9, the J call TRBJ2-5, with a weak D call TRBD1 (5 bases). Looked up from germline, CDR1 is SEHNR and CDR2 is FQNEAQ (reference sequence). This CDR3 contains 14 residues. Trimming cost V 1 base and J 5 bases, with 11 bases left between them. In DNA form, the CDR3 reads TGTGCCAGCAGCTTAGGACGTCAGGGTGAGACCCAGTACTTC. Translated: CASSLGRQGETQYF.

In its sample, this clone was seen a few times. This chain uses TRBV18 with TRBJ2-4, with D unresolved. With 1 base removed from V and 5 bases from J, the gap between germline ends came to 12 bases. Germline V gives CDR1 KGHSH, CDR2 LQKENI. The CDR3 consists of 15 residues. The CDR3 DNA is TGTGCCAGCTCACCACTGTGGATTAAGGAAAACATTCAGTACTTC. This gives the protein CASSPLWIKENIQYF.

This clone was seen a few times. The V gene is TRBV10-3, the J gene TRBJ2-1; possibly TRBD1 or TRBD2 for D (5 bases each). Trimming pared 4 bases from V and 2 bases from J, leaving 12 bases between. Germline lookup yields CDR1 ENHRY and CDR2 SYGVKD. The CDR3 consists of 15 residues. The CDR3 nucleotides are TGTGCCATCAGTGGTGGGGGTGTTCCCTACAATGAGCAGTTCTTC. Its translation: CAISGGGVPYNEQFF.

This clone was counted a single time. The rearrangement joins TRBV9 to TRBJ2-7, with D hard to call. Germline V gene sequence: CDR1 SGDLS, CDR2 YYNGEE. Trimming took off 3 bases at V and 2 bases at J, with 9 bases between the two ends. CDR3 length: 13 residues. The CDR3 loop is CASSGSDPYEQYF. CDR3 in DNA: TGTGCCAGCAGCGGTTCCGATCCCTACGAGCAGTACTTC.

Only a few counts were recorded for this clone. Other DNA sequences in the same sample also yield this CDR3. The chain couples TRBV5-1 to TRBJ2-5; unclear D gene. The CDR3 length is 12 residues. The V and J ends lost 3 bases and 0 bases respectively, with 3 bases between them. Germline-derived CDR1 and CDR2 are SGHRS and YFSETQ. CDR3 DNA sequence: TGCGCCAGCAGCTCGTACCAAGAGACCCAGTACTTC. This encodes CASSSYQETQYF.